A selection of T cell receptor beta chains follows, all from one sample in a study of control samples from healthy donors and cancer patients. Sequencing was performed with immunoSEQ multiplex PCR; in TCRdb, only in-frame clones are kept and a portion is missing. The sample gives 150,000 to 200,000 clones, about 86% of which show up once; about 5.3% is in the top ten. Sequenced input: blood. These receptor sequences come from a woman aged 25 to 39 in good health. CDR3s include the opening cysteine and the closing phenylalanine or tryptophan. The D gene is left open where the match is weak. The listing skips clone size in some rows; elsewhere it reads once, few, many or a size class.

len	d_gene	v_gene	abundance	j_gene	CDR3aa	CDR3nt
13	TRBD1	TRBV6-5	-	TRBJ1-4	CASSRDRYEKLFF	TGTGCCAGCAGCCGGGACAGATATGAAAAACTGTTTTTT
14	TRBD2	TRBV2	-	TRBJ2-1	CASERESSYNEQFF	TGTGCCAGTGAGCGGGAGAGCTCCTACAATGAGCAGTTCTTC
15	TRBD1	TRBV5-4	-	TRBJ1-2	CASSLDPGQNYGYTF	TGTGCCAGCAGCTTGGACCCGGGACAGAACTATGGCTACACCTTC
16	-	TRBV5-1	-	TRBJ2-1	CASSLDGGGLYNEQFF	TGCGCCAGCAGCTTGGATGGAGGGGGGCTATACAATGAGCAGTTCTTC
15	-	TRBV7-2	-	TRBJ2-1	CASSLGSEVHNEQFF	TGTGCCAGCAGCTTAGGTTCGGAGGTTCACAATGAGCAGTTCTTC
15	TRBD1	TRBV7-2	-	TRBJ1-3	CASGPTGGSGNTIYF	TGTGCCAGCGGCCCTACAGGGGGCTCTGGAAACACCATATATTTT
17	-	TRBV21-1	-	TRBJ1-1	CASPPGEAGALNTEAFF	TGTGCCAGCCCACCAGGGGAGGCAGGGGCTCTGAACACTGAAGCTTTCTTT
13	-	TRBV30	once	TRBJ1-1	CAWSVYRVTEAFF	TGTGCCTGGAGTGTATATAGGGTTACTGAAGCTTTCTTT
13	-	TRBV5-1	-	TRBJ2-3	CASSIGPPDTQYF	TGCGCCAGCTCTATAGGTCCCCCAGATACGCAGTATTTT
14	-	TRBV19	-	TRBJ2-7	CASSIRQITGEQYF	TGTGCCAGTAGTATACGACAGATAACTGGGGAGCAGTACTTC
14	-	TRBV5-6	once	TRBJ2-3	CASSFRTGTDTQYF	TGTGCCAGCAGCTTCAGGACAGGCACAGATACGCAGTATTTT
12	-	TRBV13	-	TRBJ2-2	CASSWGAGELFF	TGTGCCAGCAGCTGGGGGGCCGGGGAGCTGTTTTTT
16	TRBD1	TRBV6-1	-	TRBJ2-1	CASSEASGQGRYEQFF	TGTGCCAGCAGTGAAGCCTCTGGACAGGGGAGGTATGAGCAGTTCTTC
15	-	TRBV6-5	-	TRBJ2-2	CASSQYSGNTGELFF	TGTGCCAGCAGCCAATATAGCGGCAACACCGGGGAGCTGTTTTTT
14	TRBD1	TRBV29-1	-	TRBJ2-5	CSVDTTDRGRSQYF	TGCAGCGTTGATACTACCGACAGGGGGAGGTCCCAGTACTTC
15	-	TRBV24-1	-	TRBJ1-3	CATSDGGLGGNTIYF	TGTGCCACCAGTGACGGCGGGCTGGGAGGAAACACCATATATTTT
16	-	TRBV27	-	TRBJ2-1	CASSLSTASSYNEQFF	TGTGCCAGCAGTTTATCGACTGCGAGCTCCTACAATGAGCAGTTCTTC
12	-	TRBV5-4	-	TRBJ2-2	CASSSRTGELFF	TGTGCCAGCAGCTCCCGAACCGGGGAGCTGTTTTTT
14	-	TRBV11-3	-	TRBJ2-5	CASSLGQSQETQYF	TGTGCCAGCAGCTTAGGACAGTCCCAAGAGACCCAGTACTTC
17	TRBD2	TRBV7-9	-	TRBJ2-1	CASSLNPGLAGYNEQFF	TGTGCCAGCAGCTTAAATCCGGGACTAGCGGGGTACAATGAGCAGTTCTTC
15	-	TRBV11-2	-	TRBJ1-1	CASSLDRGAGTEAFF	TGTGCCAGCAGCTTAGATCGGGGGGCTGGCACTGAAGCTTTCTTT
15	TRBD1	TRBV6-5	-	TRBJ2-5	CASSPDRGWQETQYF	TGTGCCAGCAGCCCGGACAGGGGTTGGCAAGAGACCCAGTACTTC
12	-	TRBV5-4	-	TRBJ2-6	CASSFGANVLTF	TGTGCCAGCAGCTTTGGGGCCAACGTCCTGACTTTC
13	-	TRBV2	-	TRBJ1-6	CASTGNYNSPLHF	TGTGCCAGCACTGGCAACTACAATTCACCCCTCCACTTT
12	-	TRBV11-1	-	TRBJ2-3	CASGDMPDTQYF	TGTGCCAGCGGCGATATGCCAGATACGCAGTATTTT
17	TRBD2	TRBV15	-	TRBJ2-3	CATSARLAGIGTDTQYF	TGTGCCACCAGCGCCCGACTAGCGGGAATAGGCACAGATACGCAGTATTTT
15	-	TRBV5-1	-	TRBJ2-5	CASSLGARSQETQYF	TGCGCCAGCAGCTTGGGAGCCCGCTCCCAAGAGACCCAGTACTTC
17	TRBD1	TRBV19	once	TRBJ2-7	CASSTAESGTGGYEQYF	TGTGCCAGTAGTACAGCAGAATCCGGGACAGGGGGTTACGAGCAGTACTTC
11	-	TRBV29-1	-	TRBJ2-5	CSVVRGETQYF	TGCAGCGTTGTTCGGGGAGAGACCCAGTACTTC
13	-	TRBV24-1	-	TRBJ2-2	CATSDGNTGELFF	TGTGCCACCAGTGATGGAAACACCGGGGAGCTGTTTTTT
15	TRBD1	TRBV6-1	-	TRBJ1-4	CASSEIGQGREKLFF	TGTGCCAGCAGTGAAATCGGACAGGGCAGGGAAAAACTGTTTTTT
13	-	TRBV6-5	-	TRBJ1-5	CATKVGGDQPQHF	TGTGCCACCAAAGTTGGGGGGGACCAGCCCCAGCATTTT
13	TRBD1	TRBV7-9	-	TRBJ1-1	CASSRRGSTEAFF	TGTGCCAGCAGCCGCAGGGGGAGCACTGAAGCTTTCTTT
15	-	TRBV24-1	few	TRBJ1-1	CATSDLEGVNTEAFF	TGTGCCACCAGTGATTTGGAGGGGGTGAACACTGAAGCTTTCTTT
14	-	TRBV3-1/TRBV3-2	-	TRBJ2-2	CASGDHANTGELFF	TGTGCCAGCGGGGACCACGCGAACACCGGGGAGCTGTTTTTT
12	-	TRBV28	-	TRBJ1-4	CASSFHQGKLFF	TGTGCCAGCAGTTTCCATCAGGGAAAACTGTTTTTT